The 5 T cell receptor beta chains presented below share a single source sample, sequenced in a study of blood T cell repertoires in COVID-19. Assay used: immunoSEQ multiplex PCR; TCRdb lists only in-frame clones, some missing. Here the sample spans a few hundred thousand clones, more than 70% being singletons. The specimen sequenced was peripheral blood. These receptors came from a man younger than 35 who had recovered from COVID-19.

This chain joins TRBV5-1 and TRBJ2-7; 10 nucleotides agree with TRBD1. There are 15 residues in the CDR3. V lost 0 bases and J lost 7; bases outside the gene matches: 7. Per germline, CDR1 SGHRS and CDR2 YFSETQ. CDR3 in DNA: TGCGCCAGCAGCTTGGTGGGGACAGGGGATCAAGAGCAGTACTTC. Translation gives CASSLVGTGDQEQYF.

This CDR3 is CASSTQGSGNQPQHF. Here the CDR3 DNA reads TGTGCCAGTAGTACCCAGGGGTCCGGCAATCAGCCCCAGCATTTT. This chain links TRBV19 with TRBJ1-5; maybe TRBD1 (6 bases). Trimming shortened V by 4 bases and J by 2 bases, and 12 bases separated the two germline ends. The length of the CDR3 is 15 residues. CDR1 is LNHDA and CDR2 is SQIVND in the germline V gene (reference sequence).

A few counts support this clone. The V call is TRBV7-9, the J call TRBJ1-1, with D possibly being TRBD1 (6 bases). Trimming shortened V by 3 bases and J by 1 base, and 9 bases separated the two germline ends. Looked up from germline, CDR1 is SEHNR and CDR2 is FQNEAQ (reference sequence). This CDR3 has 14 amino acids. The CDR3 reads CASSLEDRNTEAFF. The CDR3 DNA reads as TGTGCCAGCAGCTTGGAGGACAGGAACACTGAAGCTTTCTTT.

The rearrangement uses TRBV6-5 and TRBJ2-2, with D unclear. In germline, CDR1 is MNHEY, CDR2 SVGAGI. The CDR3 has 12 amino acids. Trimming stripped 7 bases from V and 2 bases from J, with 5 bases between. This CDR3 is CASIKNTGELFF. CDR3 bases: TGTGCCAGCATCAAAAACACCGGGGAGCTGTTTTTT.

The rearrangement links TRBV29-1 to TRBJ2-3, with a weak D call TRBD2 (6 bases). The germline V gene encodes CDR1 SQVTM and CDR2 ANQGSEA. V lost 6 bases and J lost 2, with 15 bases in between. The CDR3 contains 14 residues. This chain's CDR3 is CSVAGTHNTDTQYF. The CDR3 bases are TGCAGCGTAGCCGGGACTCACAACACAGATACGCAGTATTTT.